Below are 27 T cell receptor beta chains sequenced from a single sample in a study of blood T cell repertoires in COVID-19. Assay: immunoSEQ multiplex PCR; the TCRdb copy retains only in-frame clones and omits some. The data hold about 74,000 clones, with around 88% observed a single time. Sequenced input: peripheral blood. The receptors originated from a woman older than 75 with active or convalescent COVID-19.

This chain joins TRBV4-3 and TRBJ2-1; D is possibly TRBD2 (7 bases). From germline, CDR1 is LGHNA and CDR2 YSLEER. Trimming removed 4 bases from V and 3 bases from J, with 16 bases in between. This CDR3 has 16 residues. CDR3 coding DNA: TGCGCCAGCAGCCCCTTAGGGGGAGGGGACTACAATGAGCAGTTCTTC. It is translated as CASSPLGGGDYNEQFF.

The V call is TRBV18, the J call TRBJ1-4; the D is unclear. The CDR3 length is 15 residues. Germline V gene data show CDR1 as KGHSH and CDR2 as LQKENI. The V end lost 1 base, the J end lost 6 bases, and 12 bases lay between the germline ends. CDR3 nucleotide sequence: TGTGCCAGCTCACCACGGACCGGGGTGGATGAAAAACTGTTTTTT. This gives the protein CASSPRTGVDEKLFF. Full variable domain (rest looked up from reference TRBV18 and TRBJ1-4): NAGVMQNPRHLVRRRGQEARLRCSPMKGHSHVYWYRQLPEEGLKFMVYLQKENIIDESGMPKERFSAEFPKEGPSILRIQQVVRGDSAAYFCASSPRTGVDEKLFFGSGTQLSVL.

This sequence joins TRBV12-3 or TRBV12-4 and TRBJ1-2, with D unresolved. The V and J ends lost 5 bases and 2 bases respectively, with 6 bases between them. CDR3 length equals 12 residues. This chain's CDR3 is CASSNINYGYTF. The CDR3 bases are TGTGCCAGCAGTAACATCAACTATGGCTACACCTTC.

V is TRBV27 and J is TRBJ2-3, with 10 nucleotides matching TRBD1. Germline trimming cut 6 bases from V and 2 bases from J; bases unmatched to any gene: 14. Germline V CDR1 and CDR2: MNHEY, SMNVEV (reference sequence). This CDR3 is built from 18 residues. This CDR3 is CASSLGQGSSLYTDTQYF. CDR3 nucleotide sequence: TGTGCCAGCAGCCTGGGACAGGGGTCCTCCCTTTACACAGATACGCAGTATTTT.

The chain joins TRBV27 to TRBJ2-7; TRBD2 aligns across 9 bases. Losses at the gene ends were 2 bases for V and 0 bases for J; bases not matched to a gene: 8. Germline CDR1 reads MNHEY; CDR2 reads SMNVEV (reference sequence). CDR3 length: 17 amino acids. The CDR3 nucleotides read TGTGCCAGCAGTTTAACAGCGGGGGGCTCCCCCTCCTACGAGCAGTACTTC. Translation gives CASSLTAGGSPSYEQYF.

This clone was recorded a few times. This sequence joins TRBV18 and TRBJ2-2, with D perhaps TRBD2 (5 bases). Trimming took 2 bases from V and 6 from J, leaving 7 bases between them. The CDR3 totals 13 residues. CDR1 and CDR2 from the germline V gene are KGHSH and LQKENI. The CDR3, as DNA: TGTGCCAGCTCACCAGAGGGCCCCGGGGAGCTGTTTTTT. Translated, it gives CASSPEGPGELFF.

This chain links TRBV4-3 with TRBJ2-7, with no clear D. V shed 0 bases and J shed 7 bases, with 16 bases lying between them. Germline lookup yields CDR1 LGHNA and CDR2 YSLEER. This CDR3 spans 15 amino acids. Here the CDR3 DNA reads TGCGCCAGCAGCCAAGATAGTAACGTAATGAGGGAGCAGTACTTC. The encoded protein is CASSQDSNVMREQYF.

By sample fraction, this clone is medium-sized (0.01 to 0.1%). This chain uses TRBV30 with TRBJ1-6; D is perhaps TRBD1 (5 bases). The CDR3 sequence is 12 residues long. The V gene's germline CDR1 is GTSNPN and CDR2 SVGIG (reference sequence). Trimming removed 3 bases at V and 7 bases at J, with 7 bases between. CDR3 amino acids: CAWRDKNSPLHF. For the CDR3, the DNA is TGTGCCTGGAGGGACAAGAATTCACCCCTCCACTTT.

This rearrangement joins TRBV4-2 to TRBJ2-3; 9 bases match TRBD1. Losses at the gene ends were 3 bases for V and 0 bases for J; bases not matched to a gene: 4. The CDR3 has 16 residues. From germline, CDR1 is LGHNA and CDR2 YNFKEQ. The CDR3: CASSQTGGLSTDTQYF. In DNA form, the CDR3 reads TGTGCCAGCAGCCAGACAGGGGGGCTAAGCACAGATACGCAGTATTTT.

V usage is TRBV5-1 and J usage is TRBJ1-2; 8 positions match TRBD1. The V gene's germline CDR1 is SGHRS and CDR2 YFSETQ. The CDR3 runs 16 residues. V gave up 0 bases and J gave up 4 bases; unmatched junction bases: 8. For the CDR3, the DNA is TGCGCCAGCAGCTTGGTTGGCCAGGGGGCTGGCTATGGCTACACCTTC. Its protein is CASSLVGQGAGYGYTF.

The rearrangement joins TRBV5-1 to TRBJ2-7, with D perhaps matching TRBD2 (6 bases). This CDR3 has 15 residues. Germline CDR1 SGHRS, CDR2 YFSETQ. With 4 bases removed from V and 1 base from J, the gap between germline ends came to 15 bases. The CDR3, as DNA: TGCGCCAGCAGCCTCCCCCAGGGAGGATCCTACGAGCAGTACTTC. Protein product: CASSLPQGGSYEQYF.

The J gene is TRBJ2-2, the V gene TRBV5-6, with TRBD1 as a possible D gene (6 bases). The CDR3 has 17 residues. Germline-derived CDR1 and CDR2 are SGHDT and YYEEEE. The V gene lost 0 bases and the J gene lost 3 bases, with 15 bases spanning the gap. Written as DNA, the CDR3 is TGTGCCAGCAGCTTGGGGGGGCGAGGCCTGGACACCGGGGAGCTGTTTTTT. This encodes CASSLGGRGLDTGELFF.

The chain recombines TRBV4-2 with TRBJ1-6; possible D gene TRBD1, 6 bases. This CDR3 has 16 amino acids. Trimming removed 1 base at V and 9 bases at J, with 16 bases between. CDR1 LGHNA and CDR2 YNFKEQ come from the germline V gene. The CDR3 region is CASSQAAGTSFSPLHF. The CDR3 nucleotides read TGTGCCAGCAGCCAAGCAGCGGGGACAAGTTTTTCACCCCTCCACTTT.

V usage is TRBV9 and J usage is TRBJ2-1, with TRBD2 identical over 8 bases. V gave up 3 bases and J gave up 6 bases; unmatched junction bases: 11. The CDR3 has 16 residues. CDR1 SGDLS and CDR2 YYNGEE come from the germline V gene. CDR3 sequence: CASSATSGPQGNEQFF. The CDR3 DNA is TGTGCCAGCAGCGCCACTAGCGGTCCTCAAGGCAATGAGCAGTTCTTC.

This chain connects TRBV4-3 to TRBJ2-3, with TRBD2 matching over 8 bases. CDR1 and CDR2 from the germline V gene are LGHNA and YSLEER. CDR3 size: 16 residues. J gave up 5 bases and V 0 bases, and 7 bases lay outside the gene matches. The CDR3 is CASSQDSGVGIDTQYF. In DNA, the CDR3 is TGCGCCAGCAGCCAAGATAGCGGGGTTGGTATAGATACGCAGTATTTT.

This chain's CDR3 is CASSPDIQPQHF. CDR3 nucleotide sequence: TGTGCCAGCAGCCCTGACATTCAGCCCCAGCATTTT. The V call is TRBV2, the J call TRBJ1-5; no clear D gene. Between the trimmed V and J ends, which lost 6 bases and 6 bases, there was a span of 9 bases. This CDR3 contains 12 residues. Germline loops: CDR1 SNHLY, CDR2 FYNNEI.

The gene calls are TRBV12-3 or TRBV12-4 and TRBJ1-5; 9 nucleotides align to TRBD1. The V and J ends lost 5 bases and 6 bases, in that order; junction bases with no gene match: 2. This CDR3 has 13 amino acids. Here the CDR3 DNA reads TGTGCCAGCAGTAGACAGGGGGGTCAGCCCCAGCATTTT. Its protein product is CASSRQGGQPQHF.

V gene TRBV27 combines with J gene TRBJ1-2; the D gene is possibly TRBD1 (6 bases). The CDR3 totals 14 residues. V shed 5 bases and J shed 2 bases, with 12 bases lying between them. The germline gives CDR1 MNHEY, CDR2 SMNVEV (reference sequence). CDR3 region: CASSRRGGNYGYTF. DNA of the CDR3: TGTGCCAGCAGTCGCAGGGGAGGGAACTATGGCTACACCTTC.

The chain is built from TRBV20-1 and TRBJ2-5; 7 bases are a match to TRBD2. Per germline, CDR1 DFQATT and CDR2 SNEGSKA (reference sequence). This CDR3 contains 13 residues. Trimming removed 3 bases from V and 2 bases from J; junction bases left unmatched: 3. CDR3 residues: CSASVSGQETQYF. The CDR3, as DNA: TGCAGTGCTAGTGTTAGCGGGCAAGAGACCCAGTACTTC.

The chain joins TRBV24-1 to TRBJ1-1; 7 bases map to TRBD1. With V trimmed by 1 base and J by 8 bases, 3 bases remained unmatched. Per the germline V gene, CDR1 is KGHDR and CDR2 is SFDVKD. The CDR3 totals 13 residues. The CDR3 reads CATSDFGQAEAFF. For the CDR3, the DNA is TGTGCCACCAGTGATTTCGGACAGGCCGAAGCTTTCTTT.

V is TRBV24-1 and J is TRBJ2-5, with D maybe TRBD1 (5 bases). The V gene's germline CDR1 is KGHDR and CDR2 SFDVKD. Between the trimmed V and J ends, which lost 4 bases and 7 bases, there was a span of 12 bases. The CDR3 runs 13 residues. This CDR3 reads CATSDRTWGTQYF. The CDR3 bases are TGTGCCACCAGTGACCGGACATGGGGGACCCAGTACTTC.

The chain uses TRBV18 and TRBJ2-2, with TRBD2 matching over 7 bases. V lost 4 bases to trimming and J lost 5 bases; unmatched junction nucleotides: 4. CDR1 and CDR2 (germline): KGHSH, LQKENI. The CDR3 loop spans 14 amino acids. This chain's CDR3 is CASSRAGVTGELFF. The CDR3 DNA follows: TGTGCCAGCTCACGGGCGGGAGTTACCGGGGAGCTGTTTTTT.

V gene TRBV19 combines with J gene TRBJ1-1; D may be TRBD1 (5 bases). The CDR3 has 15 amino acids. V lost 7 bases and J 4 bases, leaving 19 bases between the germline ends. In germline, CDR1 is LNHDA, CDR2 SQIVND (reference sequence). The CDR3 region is CASTLGGTGRTEAFF. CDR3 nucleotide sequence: TGTGCCAGTACATTGGGAGGGACGGGGCGCACTGAAGCTTTCTTT.

The CDR3 protein is CASSRSGLYEQYF. The CDR3 region has the DNA TGTGCCAGCAGCCGTAGCGGGCTTTACGAGCAGTACTTC. The chain has TRBV11-2 and TRBJ2-7, with TRBD2 matching over 7 bases. The CDR3 contains 13 residues. CDR1 SGHAT and CDR2 FQNNGV come from the germline V gene. V was pared by 5 bases and J by 4 bases, with 5 bases of the junction left unmatched.

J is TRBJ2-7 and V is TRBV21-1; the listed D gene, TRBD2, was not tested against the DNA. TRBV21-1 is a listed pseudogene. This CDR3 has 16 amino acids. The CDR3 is CASSACRGTVAYEQYF. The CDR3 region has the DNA TGTGCCAGCAGCGCTTGCCGGGGGACGGTTGCCTACGAGCAGTACTTC.

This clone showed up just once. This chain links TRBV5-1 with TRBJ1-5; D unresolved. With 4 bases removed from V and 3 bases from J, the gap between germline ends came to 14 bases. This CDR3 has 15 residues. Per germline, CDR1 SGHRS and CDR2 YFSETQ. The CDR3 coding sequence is TGCGCCAGCAGCCCTGAGGGCGGGGTCAATCAGCCCCAGCATTTT. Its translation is CASSPEGGVNQPQHF.

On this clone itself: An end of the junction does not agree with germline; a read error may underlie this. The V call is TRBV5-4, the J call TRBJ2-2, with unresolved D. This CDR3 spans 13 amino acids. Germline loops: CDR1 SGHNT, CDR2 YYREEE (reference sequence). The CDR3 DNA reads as TGTGCCAGCAGGTTGGCCTCCACCGGGGAGCTGTTTTTT. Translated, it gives CASRLASTGELFF.